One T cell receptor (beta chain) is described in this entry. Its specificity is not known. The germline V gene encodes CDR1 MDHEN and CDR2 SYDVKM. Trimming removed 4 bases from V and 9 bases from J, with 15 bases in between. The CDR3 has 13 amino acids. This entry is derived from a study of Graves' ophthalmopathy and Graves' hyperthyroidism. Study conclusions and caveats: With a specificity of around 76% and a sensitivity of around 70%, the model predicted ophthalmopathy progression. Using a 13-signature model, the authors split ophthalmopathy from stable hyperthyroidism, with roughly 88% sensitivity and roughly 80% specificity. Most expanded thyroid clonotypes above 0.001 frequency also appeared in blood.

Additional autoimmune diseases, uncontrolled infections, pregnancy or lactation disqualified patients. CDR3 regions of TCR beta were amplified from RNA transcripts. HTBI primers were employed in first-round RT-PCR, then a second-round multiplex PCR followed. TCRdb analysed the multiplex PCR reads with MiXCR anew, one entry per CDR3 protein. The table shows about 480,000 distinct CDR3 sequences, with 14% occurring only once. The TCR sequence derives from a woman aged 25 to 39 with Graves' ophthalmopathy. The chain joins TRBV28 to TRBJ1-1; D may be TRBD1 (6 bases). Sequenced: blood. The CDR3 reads CASSSPSGQKAFF. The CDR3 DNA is TGTGCCAGCAGTTCCCCCTCCGGACAGAAAGCTTTCTTT.